The present entry profiles one TCR beta chain with its context. Its antigen remains unidentified. Germline CDR1 KGHDR, CDR2 SFDVKD. CDR3 length equals 14 residues. This sample is drawn from a study of monozygotic twins with inflammatory bowel disease. Study-level points and caveats: Compared with healthy co-twins, IBD patients showed reduced TCRbeta repertoire diversity by inverse Simpson.

Generation of cDNA took place in eight separate reactions per sample. Each UMI harboured a 6-nucleotide sample barcode and was appended via template switching. The study subjected TCRalpha and TCRbeta cDNA to two nested PCRs of approximately 16 and 9 cycles. Reanalyzing the 5' RACE reads, TCRdb keeps one entry per CDR3 protein, without DNA. The repertoire table contains some 450,000 distinct CDR3 sequences. The TCR originated in a human donor with ulcerative colitis or Crohn's disease, or a healthy co-twin of an affected twin (not recorded which). Sequenced material: blood. The rearrangement uses TRBV24-1 and TRBJ2-2; the D gene TCRdb calls, TRBD1, cannot be checked with no DNA. This chain's CDR3 is CATRNPDWAGELFF.